These T cell receptor beta chains were read from a single sample in a study of blood T cells in healthy people across ages. MiXCR was run by TCRdb on the 5' RACE reads, yielding one entry per CDR3 protein. The repertoire holds approximately 960,000 distinct CDR3 sequences, with about 27% as singletons. The same data also went into a second study, on T cells of mothers and their children.

The specimen was blood. These receptors came from a woman aged 40 to 50 in good health. Each CDR3 is given with its conserved first and last residue. Fields, in order: CDR3 length, clone size, D gene, V gene, J gene, CDR3 DNA, CDR3 protein. D genes are given only for firm matches. Clone size is stated in some rows and not others, as once, few, many or a class when expanded.

length: 14; size: NA; D: TRBD1; V: TRBV27; J: TRBJ1-2; DNA: TGTGCCAGCAGTTTCTACCAGGGGGCTGGGGGCTACACCTTC; CDR3: CASSFYQGAGGYTF
length: 15; size: NA; D: NA; V: TRBV5-1; J: TRBJ2-3; DNA: TGCGCCAGCAGCTCCTACGGGGGCGCAATAGATACGCAGTATTTT; CDR3: CASSSYGGAIDTQYF
length: 14; size: NA; D: TRBD1; V: TRBV28; J: TRBJ2-1; DNA: TGTGCCAGCAGGTTACTGACAGGGGCAGAGACCCAGTTCTTC; CDR3: CASRLLTGAETQFF
length: 13; size: NA; D: NA; V: TRBV12-3/TRBV12-4; J: TRBJ1-2; DNA: TGTGCCAGCAGCCAGGACCTAGGCGGGACCTACACCTTC; CDR3: CASSQDLGGTYTF
length: 18; size: NA; D: TRBD2; V: TRBV6-2/TRBV6-3; J: TRBJ2-7; DNA: TGTGCCAGCAGTGGCCCCGGGACTAGCGGGGGTTTCTCCTACGAGCAGTACTTC; CDR3: CASSGPGTSGGFSYEQYF
length: 13; size: many; D: NA; V: TRBV11-2; J: TRBJ2-1; DNA: TGTGCCAGCAGCTCGGGACCCAAGGATGAGCAGTTCTTC; CDR3: CASSSGPKDEQFF
length: 13; size: NA; D: NA; V: TRBV7-2; J: TRBJ1-1; DNA: TGTGCCAGCAGCTTATCGGGGGTCCCTAAAGCTTTCTTT; CDR3: CASSLSGVPKAFF
length: 13; size: many; D: NA; V: TRBV6-6; J: TRBJ2-1; DNA: TGTGCCAGCAGACTCTCTAGGGGCAATGAGCAGTTCTTC; CDR3: CASRLSRGNEQFF
length: 12; size: many; D: TRBD1; V: TRBV7-2; J: TRBJ1-2; DNA: TGCGCCAGCAGCCTGACAGGGGTTGGCTACACCTTC; CDR3: CASSLTGVGYTF
length: 13; size: many; D: NA; V: TRBV7-2; J: TRBJ2-3; DNA: TGTGCCAGCAGCTTAGCTCCCAGGGATACGCAGTATTTT; CDR3: CASSLAPRDTQYF
length: 14; size: few; D: NA; V: TRBV21-1; J: TRBJ2-2; DNA: TGTGCCAGCAGCGACCCTCCCCCCACCGGGGAGCTGTTTTTT; CDR3: CASSDPPPTGELFF
length: 18; size: NA; D: NA; V: TRBV4-3; J: TRBJ1-5; DNA: TGCGCCAGCAGCCAAGACCTGGTCAGGGAATTGAGCAATCAGCCCCAGCATTTT; CDR3: CASSQDLVRELSNQPQHF
length: 14; size: many; D: TRBD1; V: TRBV12-3/TRBV12-4; J: TRBJ1-2; DNA: TGTGCCAGCAGCCCGGGACAGGGGGCAGGTGGCTACACCTTC; CDR3: CASSPGQGAGGYTF
length: 14; size: NA; D: NA; V: TRBV5-1; J: TRBJ2-3; DNA: TGCGCCAGCAGCTTTTTCTTTTCGCGAGATACGCAGTATTTT; CDR3: CASSFFFSRDTQYF
length: 14; size: many; D: NA; V: TRBV10-3; J: TRBJ2-7; DNA: TGTGCCATCCGCCCCGGGCTCTCTACGCACGAGCAGTACTTC; CDR3: CAIRPGLSTHEQYF
length: 16; size: NA; D: TRBD1; V: TRBV7-8; J: TRBJ1-2; DNA: TGTGCCAGCAGCTTAGCTCCCGGGACAGGTCGCTATGGCTACACCTTC; CDR3: CASSLAPGTGRYGYTF
length: 18; size: few; D: TRBD2; V: TRBV7-2; J: TRBJ2-1; DNA: TGTGCCAGCAGCTTAGTGCCAATTAGCGGGGGCGTTCACAATGAGCAGTTCTTC; CDR3: CASSLVPISGGVHNEQFF
length: 15; size: few; D: NA; V: TRBV28; J: TRBJ1-2; DNA: TGTGCCAGCAGTTTATCCTCAGGGGTCTTAGCGGGCTACACCTTC; CDR3: CASSLSSGVLAGYTF
length: 15; size: many; D: NA; V: TRBV7-6; J: TRBJ2-7; DNA: TGTGCCAGCAGCCCGAGGGGGTGGGTGTCTCGCGAGCAGTACTTC; CDR3: CASSPRGWVSREQYF
length: 15; size: few; D: TRBD2; V: TRBV2; J: TRBJ2-3; DNA: TGTGCCAGCAGTTATACGGCGGGGGGTGCAGATACGCAGTATTTT; CDR3: CASSYTAGGADTQYF
length: 18; size: NA; D: TRBD1; V: TRBV6-2/TRBV6-3; J: TRBJ1-1; DNA: TGTGCCAGCAGTTACCCCCGGGGACAGCCGCCGGTTAAATATGAAGCTTTCTTT; CDR3: CASSYPRGQPPVKYEAFF
length: 13; size: many; D: NA; V: TRBV11-2; J: TRBJ2-3; DNA: TGTGCCAGCAGCTTAGAACGCACAGATACGCAGTATTTT; CDR3: CASSLERTDTQYF
length: 17; size: many; D: TRBD2; V: TRBV6-6; J: TRBJ2-3; DNA: TGTGCCAGCAGTTCCGGTCCCGGGACTAAAGGCACAGATACGCAGTATTTT; CDR3: CASSSGPGTKGTDTQYF
length: 16; size: few; D: NA; V: TRBV7-2; J: TRBJ2-1; DNA: TGTGCCAGCAGCGAGTCCCCCCGAATGGGGTACAATGAGCAGTTCTTC; CDR3: CASSESPRMGYNEQFF
length: 14; size: few; D: TRBD1; V: TRBV5-1; J: TRBJ1-1; DNA: TGCGCCAGCAGTGGACAGGGGATGGGCACTGAAGCTTTCTTT; CDR3: CASSGQGMGTEAFF
length: 13; size: many; D: NA; V: TRBV20-1; J: TRBJ2-5; DNA: TGCAGTGCTCCGGGACCCAACCAAGAGACCCAGTACTTC; CDR3: CSAPGPNQETQYF
length: 15; size: NA; D: TRBD1; V: TRBV5-1; J: TRBJ2-7; DNA: TGCGCCAGCAGCCCGGAGGGGACAGGGGTCATCGAGCAGTACTTC; CDR3: CASSPEGTGVIEQYF
length: 16; size: NA; D: TRBD2; V: TRBV28; J: TRBJ2-1; DNA: TGTGCCAGCGGAATCCCGGAACTAGCGGGGGGCTGGGAGCAGTTCTTC; CDR3: CASGIPELAGGWEQFF
length: 15; size: NA; D: TRBD1; V: TRBV15; J: TRBJ2-5; DNA: TGTGCCACCAGCCTTACACATGGGACAGTTGAGACCCAGTACTTC; CDR3: CATSLTHGTVETQYF
length: 14; size: NA; D: NA; V: TRBV28; J: TRBJ1-6; DNA: TGTGGCTTAGGGGCAAGCGGACAGAATTCACCCCTCCACTTT; CDR3: CGLGASGQNSPLHF
length: 15; size: few; D: NA; V: TRBV4-3; J: TRBJ1-2; DNA: TGCGCCAGCAGCAAGGGACCGGAGAGGAGCTATGGCTACACCTTC; CDR3: CASSKGPERSYGYTF
length: 15; size: many; D: NA; V: TRBV7-9; J: TRBJ2-6; DNA: TGTGCCAGCAGCCCTTCAGAGTCTGGGGCCAACGTCCTGACTTTC; CDR3: CASSPSESGANVLTF
length: 16; size: NA; D: NA; V: TRBV9; J: TRBJ1-1; DNA: TGTGCCAGCAGCCCCTCAGTAGGACAGACGAACACTGAAGCTTTCTTT; CDR3: CASSPSVGQTNTEAFF
length: 15; size: many; D: NA; V: TRBV4-1; J: TRBJ2-7; DNA: TGCGCCAGCAGCCAAGAAGGGGCTGCCGTCTACGAGCAGTACTTC; CDR3: CASSQEGAAVYEQYF
length: 14; size: many; D: NA; V: TRBV12-3/TRBV12-4; J: TRBJ2-7; DNA: TGTGCCAGCAGTTCGACGACTGGACACTACGAGCAGTACTTC; CDR3: CASSSTTGHYEQYF
length: 15; size: NA; D: NA; V: TRBV9; J: TRBJ1-1; DNA: TGTGCCAGCAGCGTTGGTGGGAACATGAACACTGAAGCTTTCTTT; CDR3: CASSVGGNMNTEAFF
length: 16; size: NA; D: TRBD2; V: TRBV3-1; J: TRBJ2-1; DNA: TGTGCCAGCAGCAACGGGGGGGAGAGCTCCTACAATGAGCAGTTCTTC; CDR3: CASSNGGESSYNEQFF